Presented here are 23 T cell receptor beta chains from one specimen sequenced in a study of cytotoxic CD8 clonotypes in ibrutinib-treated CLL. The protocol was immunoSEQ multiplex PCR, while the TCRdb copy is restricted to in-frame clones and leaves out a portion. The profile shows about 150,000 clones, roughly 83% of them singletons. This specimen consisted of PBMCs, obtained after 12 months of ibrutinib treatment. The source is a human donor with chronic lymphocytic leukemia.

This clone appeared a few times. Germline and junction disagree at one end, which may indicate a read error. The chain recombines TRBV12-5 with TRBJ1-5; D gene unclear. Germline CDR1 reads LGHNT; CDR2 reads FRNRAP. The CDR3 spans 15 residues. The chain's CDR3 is CASGEPAGSHQPQHF. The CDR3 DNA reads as TGTGCTAGTGGTGAGCCGGCAGGTAGCCATCAGCCCCAGCATTTT.

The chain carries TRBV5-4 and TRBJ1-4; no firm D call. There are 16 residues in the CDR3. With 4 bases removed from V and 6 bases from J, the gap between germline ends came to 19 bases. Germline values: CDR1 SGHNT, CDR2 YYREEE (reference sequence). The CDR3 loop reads CASSPTGSARDEKLFF. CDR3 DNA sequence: TGTGCCAGCAGCCCAACCGGGTCCGCACGGGATGAAAAACTGTTTTTT.

CDR3 nucleotides: TGTGCCAGCAGCACCAGACTAGCGGGGGAAGAGACCCAGTACTTC. Amino acid sequence: CASSTRLAGEETQYF. The chain joins TRBV5-4 to TRBJ2-5, with 12 bases that match TRBD2. CDR3 size: 15 residues. The junction had 4 bases not matched to a gene; V was cut back by 4 bases and J by 3 bases. Germline lookup yields CDR1 SGHNT and CDR2 YYREEE (reference sequence).

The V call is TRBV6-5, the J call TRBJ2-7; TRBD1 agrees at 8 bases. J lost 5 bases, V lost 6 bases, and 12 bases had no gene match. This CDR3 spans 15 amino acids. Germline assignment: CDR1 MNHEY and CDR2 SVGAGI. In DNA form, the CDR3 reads TGTGCCAGCAGGAAAGGGGCAGGGGGCGTCGACGAGCAGTACTTC. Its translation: CASRKGAGGVDEQYF.

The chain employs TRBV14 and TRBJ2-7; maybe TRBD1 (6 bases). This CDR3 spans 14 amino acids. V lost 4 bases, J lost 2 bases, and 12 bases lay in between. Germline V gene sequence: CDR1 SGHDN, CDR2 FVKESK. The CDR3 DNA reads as TGTGCCAGCAGCCCAGGCAGGGGCCCCTACGAGCAGTACTTC. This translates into CASSPGRGPYEQYF.

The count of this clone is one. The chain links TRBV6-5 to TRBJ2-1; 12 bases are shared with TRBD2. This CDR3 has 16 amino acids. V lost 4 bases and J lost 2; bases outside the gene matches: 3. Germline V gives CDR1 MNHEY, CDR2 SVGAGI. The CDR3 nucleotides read TGTGCCAGCAGTTTGACTAGCGGGGGACCCTACAATGAGCAGTTCTTC. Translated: CASSLTSGGPYNEQFF.

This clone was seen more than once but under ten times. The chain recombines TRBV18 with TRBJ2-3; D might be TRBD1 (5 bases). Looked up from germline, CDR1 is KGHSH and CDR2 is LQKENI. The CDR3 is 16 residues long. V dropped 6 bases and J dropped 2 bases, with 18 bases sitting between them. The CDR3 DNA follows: TGTGCCAGCTCCAAGGCCCGACAGTTCTCCACAGATACGCAGTATTTT. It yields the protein CASSKARQFSTDTQYF. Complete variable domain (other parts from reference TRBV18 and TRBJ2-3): NAGVMQNPRHLVRRRGQEARLRCSPMKGHSHVYWYRQLPEEGLKFMVYLQKENIIDESGMPKERFSAEFPKEGPSILRIQQVVRGDSAAYFCASSKARQFSTDTQYFGPGTRLTVL.

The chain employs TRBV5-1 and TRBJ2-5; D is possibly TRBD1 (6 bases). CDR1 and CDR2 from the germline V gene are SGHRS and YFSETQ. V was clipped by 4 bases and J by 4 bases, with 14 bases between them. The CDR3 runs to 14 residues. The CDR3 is CASSTGTLSETQYF. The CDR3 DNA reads TGCGCCAGCAGCACCGGGACATTATCAGAGACCCAGTACTTC.

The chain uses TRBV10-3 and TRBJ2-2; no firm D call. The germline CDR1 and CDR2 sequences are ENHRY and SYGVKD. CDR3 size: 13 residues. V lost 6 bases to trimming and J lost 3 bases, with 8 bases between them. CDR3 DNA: TGTGCCATCAGGCGTACGGACACCGGGGAGCTGTTTTTT. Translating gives CAIRRTDTGELFF.

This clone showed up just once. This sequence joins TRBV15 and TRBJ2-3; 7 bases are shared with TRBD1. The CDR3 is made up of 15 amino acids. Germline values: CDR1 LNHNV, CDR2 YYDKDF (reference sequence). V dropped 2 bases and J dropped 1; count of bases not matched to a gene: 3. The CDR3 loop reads CATSRRTGGTDTQYF. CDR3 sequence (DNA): TGTGCCACCAGCAGACGAACAGGGGGCACAGATACGCAGTATTTT.

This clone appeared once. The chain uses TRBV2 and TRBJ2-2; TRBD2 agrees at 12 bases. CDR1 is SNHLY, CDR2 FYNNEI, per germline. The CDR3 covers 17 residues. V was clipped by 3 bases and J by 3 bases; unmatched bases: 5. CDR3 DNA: TGTGCCAGCAGTGACCTACTAGCGGGAGGACACACCGGGGAGCTGTTTTTT. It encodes CASSDLLAGGHTGELFF.

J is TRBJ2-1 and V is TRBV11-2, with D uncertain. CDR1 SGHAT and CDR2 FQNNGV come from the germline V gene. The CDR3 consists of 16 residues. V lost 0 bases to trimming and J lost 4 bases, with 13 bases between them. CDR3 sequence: CASSLDLLTLYNEQFF. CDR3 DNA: TGTGCCAGCAGCTTAGATCTCTTAACCTTATACAATGAGCAGTTCTTC.

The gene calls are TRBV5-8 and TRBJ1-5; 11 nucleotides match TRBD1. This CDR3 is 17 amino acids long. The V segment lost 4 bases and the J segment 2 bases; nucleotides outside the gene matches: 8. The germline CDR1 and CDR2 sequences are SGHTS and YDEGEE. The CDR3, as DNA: TGTGCCAGCAGCAAGGACAGGGGGCGTATGGGCAATCAGCCCCAGCATTTT. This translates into CASSKDRGRMGNQPQHF.

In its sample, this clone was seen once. Here the CDR3 reads CASSMAGPSGRAKSYNEQFF. Written as DNA, the CDR3 is TGTGCCAGTAGTATGGCGGGTCCTAGCGGGAGGGCCAAGTCCTACAATGAGCAGTTCTTC. This chain links TRBV19 with TRBJ2-1, with 12 bases aligning to TRBD2. The CDR3 is 20 amino acids. The V segment lost 3 bases and the J segment 1 base; nucleotides outside the gene matches: 13. Germline-derived CDR1 and CDR2 are LNHDA and SQIVND (reference sequence).

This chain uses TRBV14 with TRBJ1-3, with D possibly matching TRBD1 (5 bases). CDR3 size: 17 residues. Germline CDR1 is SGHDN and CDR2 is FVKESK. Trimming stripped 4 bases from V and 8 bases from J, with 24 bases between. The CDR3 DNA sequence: TGTGCCAGCAGCCCCTTGCCGGGACTCCAATCCGCAGACACCATATATTTT. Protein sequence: CASSPLPGLQSADTIYF.

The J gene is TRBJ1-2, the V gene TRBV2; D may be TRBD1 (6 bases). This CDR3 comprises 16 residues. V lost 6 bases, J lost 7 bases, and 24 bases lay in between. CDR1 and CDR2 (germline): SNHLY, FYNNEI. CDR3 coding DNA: TGTGCCAGCAGGGAGAACCAAGGGGGAATCGGGCTTGGCTACACCTTC. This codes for CASRENQGGIGLGYTF.

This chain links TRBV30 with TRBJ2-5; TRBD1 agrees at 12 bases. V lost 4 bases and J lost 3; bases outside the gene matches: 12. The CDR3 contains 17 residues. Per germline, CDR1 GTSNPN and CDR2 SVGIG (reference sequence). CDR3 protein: CAWTGTGGYEFEETQYF. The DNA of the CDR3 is TGTGCCTGGACCGGGACAGGGGGCTATGAATTCGAAGAGACCCAGTACTTC.

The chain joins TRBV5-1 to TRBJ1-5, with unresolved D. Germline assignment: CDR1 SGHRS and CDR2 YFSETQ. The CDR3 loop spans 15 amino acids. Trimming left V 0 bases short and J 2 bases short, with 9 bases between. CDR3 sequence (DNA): TGCGCCAGCAGCTTGGAAGGGTCTGGCAATCAGCCCCAGCATTTT. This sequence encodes CASSLEGSGNQPQHF.

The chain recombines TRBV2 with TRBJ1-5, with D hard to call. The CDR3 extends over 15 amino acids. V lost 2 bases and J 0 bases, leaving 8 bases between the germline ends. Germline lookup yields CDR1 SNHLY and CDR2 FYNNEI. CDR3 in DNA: TGTGCCAGCAGTGAATTGGGATATAGCAATCAGCCCCAGCATTTT. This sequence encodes CASSELGYSNQPQHF.

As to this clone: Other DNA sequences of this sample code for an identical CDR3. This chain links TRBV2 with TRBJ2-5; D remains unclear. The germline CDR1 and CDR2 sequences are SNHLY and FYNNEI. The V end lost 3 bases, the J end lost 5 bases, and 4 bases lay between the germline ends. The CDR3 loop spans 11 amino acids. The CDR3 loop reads CASSERETQYF. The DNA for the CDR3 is TGTGCCAGCAGTGAGCGGGAGACCCAGTACTTC.

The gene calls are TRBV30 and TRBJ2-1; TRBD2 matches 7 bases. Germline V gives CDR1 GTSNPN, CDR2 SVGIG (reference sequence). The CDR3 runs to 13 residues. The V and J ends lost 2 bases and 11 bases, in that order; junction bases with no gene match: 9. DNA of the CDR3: TGTGCCTGGAGTCCCGGGGGGTACACAAAGCAGTTCTTC. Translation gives CAWSPGGYTKQFF.

This CDR3 is CASRGQGLINEQFF. The CDR3 DNA follows: TGTGCCAGCCGTGGACAGGGGTTGATTAATGAGCAGTTCTTC. The gene calls are TRBV6-1 and TRBJ2-1; 9 nucleotides match TRBD1. The CDR3 has 14 residues. J gave up 7 bases and V 8 bases, and 9 bases lay outside the gene matches. CDR1 MNHNS and CDR2 SASEGT come from the germline V gene.

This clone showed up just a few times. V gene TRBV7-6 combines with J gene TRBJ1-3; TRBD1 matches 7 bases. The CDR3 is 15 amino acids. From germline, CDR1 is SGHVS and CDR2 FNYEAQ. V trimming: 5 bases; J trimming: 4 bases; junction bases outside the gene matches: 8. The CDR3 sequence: CASSKQGLAGNTIYF. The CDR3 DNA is TGTGCCAGCAGCAAACAGGGGTTAGCGGGAAACACCATATATTTT.